These T cell receptor beta chains were read from a single sample in a study of regulatory T cells in long-lasting Graves disease. TCRdb reanalysed the multiplex PCR reads using MiXCR and keeps one entry per CDR3 protein. The sample has 350,000 to 500,000 distinct CDR3 sequences, roughly 17% seen once. The same specimen was also included in a second study, on T cells in Graves' hyperthyroidism and ophthalmopathy.

Here the sequenced sample was peripheral blood mononuclear cells (PBMCs), taken at new diagnosis, from a patient treated with antithyroid drugs. These receptor sequences come from a woman aged 18-29 years with Graves disease. The CDR3 runs from the conserved cysteine through the conserved F or W. The order of the fields is J gene, V gene, D gene, clone size, CDR3 protein, CDR3 DNA. The D gene is left open where the match is weak. The size entry is marked missing in some rows and otherwise reads once, few, many or a size class.

>TRBJ2-1|TRBV12-3/TRBV12-4|-|-
CASSSLESSYNEQFF
TGTGCCAGCAGTTCACTAGAAAGCTCCTACAATGAGCAGTTCTTC
>TRBJ1-3|TRBV7-2|TRBD1|few
CASSTTGVTGNTIYF
TGTGCCAGCAGCACGACAGGGGTTACTGGAAACACCATATATTTT
>TRBJ2-1|TRBV28|TRBD2|many
CASSFPTSGGYNEQFF
TGTGCCAGCAGTTTCCCGACTAGCGGAGGCTACAATGAGCAGTTCTTC
>TRBJ1-5|TRBV10-3|-|many
CAISEGQYNQPQHF
TGTGCCATCAGTGAAGGACAGTACAATCAGCCCCAGCATTTT
>TRBJ2-1|TRBV4-2|-|many
CASSQVSRANNEQFF
TGTGCCAGCAGCCAAGTCAGTCGTGCAAACAATGAGCAGTTCTTC
>TRBJ1-3|TRBV10-3|TRBD1|few
CAIGDRGLSGNTIYF
TGTGCCATCGGAGACAGGGGGCTAAGTGGAAACACCATATATTTT
>TRBJ1-1|TRBV12-3/TRBV12-4|TRBD1|many
CASSKQGVYEAFF
TGTGCCAGCAGCAAACAGGGGGTTTATGAAGCTTTCTTT
>TRBJ2-5|TRBV5-1|-|few
CASNIGAGRLETQYF
TGCGCCAGCAATATTGGGGCGGGAAGGCTAGAGACCCAGTACTTC
>TRBJ2-7|TRBV2|-|many
CASSGKSGSSYEQYF
TGTGCCAGCAGTGGTAAATCGGGATCCTCCTACGAGCAGTACTTC
>TRBJ2-5|TRBV11-2|-|many
CASSKGNQETQYF
TGTGCCAGCAGCAAGGGGAACCAAGAGACCCAGTACTTC
>TRBJ2-1|TRBV14|-|few
CASATVPDNEQFF
TGTGCCAGCGCGACAGTCCCAGACAATGAGCAGTTCTTC
>TRBJ2-1|TRBV5-6|-|few
CASSLPALPYNEQFF
TGTGCCAGCAGCCTCCCGGCGCTCCCCTACAATGAGCAGTTCTTC
>TRBJ2-7|TRBV15|TRBD2|-
CATSPGGLAGVNF
TGTGCCACCAGCCCTGGGGGACTAGCGGGAGTGAACTTC
>TRBJ2-7|TRBV10-2|-|many
CASSGIGQGTTYEQYF
TGCGCCAGCAGTGGGATCGGCCAGGGAACAACCTACGAGCAGTACTTC
>TRBJ1-6|TRBV25-1|TRBD1|few
CASSEGGGQDNSPLHF
TGTGCCAGCAGTGAAGGTGGGGGACAGGATAATTCACCCCTCCACTTT
>TRBJ2-1|TRBV29-1|TRBD2|many
CSVEDLNSGNAYNEQFF
TGCAGCGTTGAAGATCTTAACAGCGGGAATGCCTACAATGAGCAGTTCTTC
>TRBJ1-5|TRBV20-1|-|-
CSARGMDGSNQPQHF
TGCAGTGCTAGAGGTATGGACGGTAGCAATCAGCCCCAGCATTTT
>TRBJ1-1|TRBV2|-|many
CASSSVLANTEAFF
TGTGCCAGCAGTTCGGTCCTGGCGAACACTGAAGCTTTCTTT
>TRBJ1-1|TRBV27|-|-
CASSLNGGQTYNEAFF
TGTGCCAGCAGTTTAAATGGTGGGCAGACCTACAATGAAGCTTTCTTT
>TRBJ2-7|TRBV13|-|many
CASSSEQESYEQYF
TGTGCCAGCAGCTCCGAACAGGAGAGCTACGAGCAGTACTTC
>TRBJ1-1|TRBV18|-|many
CASSPSAGNTEAFF
TGTGCCAGCTCACCAAGTGCGGGGAACACTGAAGCTTTCTTT
>TRBJ1-6|TRBV6-4|-|-
CASSELPSGDSPLHF
TGTGCCAGCAGTGAGCTACCGTCAGGGGACTCACCCCTCCACTTT
>TRBJ1-5|TRBV29-1|TRBD1|many
CSVTMTGLNQPQHF
TGCAGCGTTACGATGACAGGGCTTAATCAGCCCCAGCATTTT
>TRBJ2-1|TRBV7-9|TRBD2|-
CAGLGGSTQFF
TGTGCTGGGCTTGGCGGGAGTACCCAGTTCTTC
>TRBJ2-7|TRBV12-3/TRBV12-4|TRBD2|-
CASIKKAGGVYEQYF
TGTGCCAGCATTAAAAAAGCGGGGGGGGTGTACGAGCAGTACTTC
>TRBJ2-3|TRBV24-1|-|many
CATSDPLAEITDTQYF
TGTGCCACCAGTGATCCGCTCGCAGAGATCACAGATACGCAGTATTTT
>TRBJ1-1|TRBV12-3/TRBV12-4|-|few
CASSLAGTYGTEAFF
TGTGCCAGCAGTTTAGCCGGGACTTATGGCACTGAAGCTTTCTTT
>TRBJ2-7|TRBV12-3/TRBV12-4|-|many
CASSPTAYEQYF
TGTGCCAGCAGTCCCACAGCCTACGAGCAGTACTTC
>TRBJ2-7|TRBV9|-|-
CASSGSGAGNAYEQYF
TGTGCCAGCAGCGGTTCGGGGGCGGGAAACGCCTACGAGCAGTACTTC
>TRBJ2-3|TRBV7-9|TRBD2|-
CASSLGTSGSTDMQYF
TGTGCCAGCAGCCTGGGCACTAGCGGTAGCACAGATATGCAGTATTTT
>TRBJ1-1|TRBV28|-|-
CASSPADGTKAFF
TGTGCCAGCAGTCCGGCCGACGGGACAAAAGCTTTCTTT
>TRBJ1-5|TRBV2|-|many
CASVFNRDQPQHF
TGTGCCAGCGTCTTTAATCGAGATCAGCCCCAGCATTTT
>TRBJ2-7|TRBV25-1|TRBD1|many
CASSWTGVEQYF
TGTGCCAGCAGTTGGACAGGGGTCGAGCAGTACTTC
>TRBJ2-1|TRBV9|-|few
CASSALGGVSDEQFF
TGTGCCAGCAGCGCCTTGGGGGGAGTGTCTGATGAGCAGTTCTTC
>TRBJ2-1|TRBV20-1|-|-
CSARNSEAGSHNEQFF
TGCAGTGCTCGGAATAGTGAGGCAGGGTCCCACAATGAGCAGTTCTTC
>TRBJ1-1|TRBV7-2|TRBD1|many
CASSLVWTGDTEAFF
TGTGCCAGCAGCTTAGTTTGGACAGGTGATACTGAAGCTTTCTTT
>TRBJ1-2|TRBV6-1|-|-
CASSENIYGYTF
TGTGCCAGCAGTGAAAACATCTATGGCTACACCTTC
>TRBJ2-7|TRBV27|-|-
CASSLRQVSSYEQYF
TGTGCCAGCAGTTTGAGACAGGTCTCTTCCTACGAGCAGTACTTC
>TRBJ2-5|TRBV7-8|-|few
CTSSLGGETQYF
TGTACCAGCAGCCTAGGGGGAGAGACCCAGTACTTC
>TRBJ1-5|TRBV28|TRBD1|many
CASTLPGTGMGNQPQHF
TGTGCCAGCACCCTCCCCGGGACAGGGATGGGCAATCAGCCCCAGCATTTT
>TRBJ2-6|TRBV2|-|many
CARGRGAAGANVLTF
TGTGCCAGAGGCAGGGGCGCGGCTGGGGCCAACGTCCTGACTTTC
>TRBJ2-3|TRBV7-3|-|many
CASSRDVRDTQYF
TGTGCCAGCAGCAGGGACGTAAGAGATACGCAGTATTTT
>TRBJ2-3|TRBV5-4|TRBD1|few
CASSEMGQLKLTQYF
TGTGCCAGCAGCGAAATGGGACAGCTAAAACTGACGCAGTATTTT
>TRBJ2-7|TRBV28|-|-
CASINRYEQYF
TGTGCCAGCATTAACCGCTACGAGCAGTACTTC
>TRBJ2-1|TRBV14|-|-
CASSQDRWPPEQFF
TGTGCCAGCAGCCAAGATCGTTGGCCACCTGAGCAGTTCTTC
>TRBJ2-1|TRBV5-5|TRBD2|-
CASSLDRATAGANEQFF
TGTGCCAGCAGCTTGGACAGGGCCACAGCGGGGGCCAATGAGCAGTTCTTC
>TRBJ2-1|TRBV7-9|-|many
CASSLTESSYNEQFF
TGTGCCAGCAGCTTAACAGAAAGTTCCTACAATGAGCAGTTCTTC
>TRBJ2-5|TRBV7-8|-|-
CASSFLEGVETQYF
TGTGCCAGCAGCTTCTTAGAGGGAGTGGAGACCCAGTACTTC
>TRBJ1-1|TRBV7-2|-|many
CASSLGGRGNTEAFF
TGTGCCAGCAGCTTAGGGGGCCGGGGGAACACTGAAGCTTTCTTT
>TRBJ2-7|TRBV28|TRBD2|-
CASGGGYSYEQYF
TGTGCCAGCGGCGGGGGATACTCCTACGAGCAGTACTTC
>TRBJ2-1|TRBV7-2|TRBD1|many
CASSPRTGGNEQFF
TGTGCCAGCAGCCCCAGGACAGGGGGCAATGAGCAGTTCTTC
>TRBJ2-3|TRBV7-2|TRBD2|many
CASSFDGRAIDTQYF
TGTGCCAGCAGCTTTGACGGGAGGGCGATAGATACGCAGTATTTT
>TRBJ2-3|TRBV28|-|many
CASSRLEFSTDTQYF
TGTGCCAGCAGTCGACTAGAATTCAGCACAGATACGCAGTATTTT
>TRBJ1-1|TRBV2|TRBD1|many
CGGQAEMNTEAFF
TGTGGCGGACAGGCAGAGATGAACACTGAAGCTTTCTTT
>TRBJ1-2|TRBV7-2|-|-
CASSATTRNNYGYTF
TGTGCCAGCAGCGCAACGACCAGGAATAACTATGGCTACACCTTC
>TRBJ1-1|TRBV5-1|-|-
CASSSGRANTEAFF
TGCGCCAGCAGCTCCGGACGGGCGAACACTGAAGCTTTCTTT
>TRBJ1-1|TRBV12-3/TRBV12-4|-|few
CASREGGSGTEAFF
TGTGCCAGCAGGGAAGGGGGATCGGGCACTGAAGCTTTCTTT
>TRBJ2-2|TRBV3-1|-|few
CASSQGIIGQITGELFF
TGTGCCAGCAGCCAAGGAATAATCGGACAAATCACCGGGGAGCTGTTTTTT
>TRBJ2-2|TRBV20-1|-|few
CSVLFTGELFF
TGCAGTGTTCTATTTACCGGGGAGCTGTTTTTT
>TRBJ1-5|TRBV7-8|-|many
CASSLRRDQPQHF
TGTGCCAGCAGCTTGAGAAGGGATCAGCCCCAGCATTTT